Described below is a single TCR beta chain sequence and its context. Per germline, CDR1 LNHNV and CDR2 YYDKDF (reference sequence). Trimming removed 8 bases from V and 0 bases from J, with 7 bases in between. The CDR3 totals 12 residues. This entry is derived from a study of blood T cell repertoires in COVID-19. Background on the study: Spain, Italy and the United States supplied samples that represented acute and convalescent COVID-19. T cells, B-cell-depleted T cells, or PBMCs supplied cDNA or gDNA.

In the original analysis: Scientists estimated how many nucleated cells there were by amplifying reference gene primers. Produced via immunoSEQ multiplex PCR; TCRdb's table is partial and in-frame only. The V and J calls and clone size are taken from that table; D and trimming were inferred from the DNA. The table has around 250,000 clones, about 90% seen once. Allocation to cohorts depended on clinical history reported by the participants. What was sequenced was PBMCs or T cells enriched from blood (not recorded which). The V and J genes are TRBV15 and TRBJ2-5; no definite D call. This receptor was taken from a human donor in a cohort exposed to, infected with or recovered from COVID-19 (not recorded which). The donor label of this sample is uncertain. The CDR3 protein is CATALYQETQYF. The CDR3 DNA sequence: TGTGCCACCGCACTGTACCAAGAGACCCAGTACTTC. Based on the CDR3 plus reference TRBV15 and TRBJ2-5, the full variable domain is DAMVIQNPRYQVTQFGKPVTLSCSQTLNHNVMYWYQQKSSQAPKLLFHYYDKDFNNEADTPDNFQSRRPNTSFCFLDIRSPGLGDTAMYLCATALYQETQYFGPGTRLLVL.